One and the same sample provided the 31 T cell receptor beta chains below, sequenced in a study of patients and donors after allogeneic stem cell transplantation. TCRdb analysed the RT-PCR reads with MiXCR anew, one entry per CDR3 protein. The sample carries 70,000 to 75,000 distinct CDR3 sequences, 26% recorded once. The sequenced material came from blood, either unsorted or a sorted T cell fraction (not recorded which). These receptors originate from a human donor who was either an allogeneic HSCT recipient or a stem cell or donor lymphocyte infusion donor (not recorded which). It is not recorded whose cells these are; they may come from a transplant donor.

The rearrangement uses TRBV5-1 and TRBJ1-6; maybe TRBD1 (6 bases). The CDR3 loop spans 14 amino acids. V was shortened by 4 bases and J by 6 bases, with 11 bases between the two germline ends. The germline V gene has CDR1 SGHRS and CDR2 YFSETQ. CDR3 sequence: CASSVTGSNSPLHF. For the CDR3, the DNA is TGCGCCAGCAGCGTAACAGGGAGTAATTCACCCCTCCACTTT. The full variable domain, in which reference TRBV5-1 and TRBJ1-6 provide the parts outside the CDR3, is KAGVTQTPRYLIKTRGQQVTLSCSPISGHRSVSWYQQTPGQGLQFLFEYFSETQRNKGNFPGRFSGRQFSNSRSEMNVSTLELGDSALYLCASSVTGSNSPLHFGNGTRLTVT.

The V gene is TRBV7-9, the J gene TRBJ2-7, with 7 bases fitting TRBD1. The CDR3 spans 12 residues. The germline V gene encodes CDR1 SEHNR and CDR2 FQNEAQ (reference sequence). With V trimmed by 2 bases and J by 6 bases, 1 base remained unmatched. CDR3 DNA sequence: TGTGCCAGCAGCTTACACAGGGGCGAGCAGTACTTC. Protein sequence: CASSLHRGEQYF.

A few counts support this clonotype. The DNA for the CDR3 is TGCAGCGTTGTGGATTACGAGCAGTACTTC. It specifies CSVVDYEQYF. This sequence joins TRBV29-1 and TRBJ2-7; no firm D call. This CDR3 is 10 amino acids long. Germline CDR1 is SQVTM and CDR2 is ANQGSEA. Between the trimmed V and J ends, which lost 4 bases and 4 bases, there was a span of 5 bases.

On this clonotype itself: The junction departs from germline at one end; a sequencing error may be responsible. The gene calls are TRBV2 and TRBJ2-1; 7 bases match TRBD1. This CDR3 contains 14 residues. In germline, CDR1 is SNHLY, CDR2 FYNNEI. This CDR3 reads CGQAPQTGYNEQFF. The CDR3 nucleotides are TGCGGACAGGCTCCCCAGACGGGCTACAATGAGCAGTTCTTC.

By proportion, this clonotype is medium-sized. This rearrangement joins TRBV24-1 to TRBJ1-1; 7 bases line up with TRBD1. After removal of 4 bases from V and 5 bases from J, the junction contained 3 bases not matched to a gene. CDR3 length: 13 residues. Germline values: CDR1 KGHDR, CDR2 SFDVKD. The CDR3, as DNA: TGTGCCACCAGTGAGGCAGGGGGAACTGAAGCTTTCTTT. It yields the protein CATSEAGGTEAFF.

This clonotype was counted a few times. The gene calls are TRBV6-6 and TRBJ2-3, with 12 bases aligning to TRBD2. This CDR3 is built from 16 residues. V trimming: 4 bases; J trimming: 5 bases; junction bases outside the gene matches: 7. The germline V gene has CDR1 MNHNY and CDR2 SVGAGI (reference sequence). The CDR3 region is CASSFSSGGAGDTQYF. The CDR3 nucleotides are TGTGCCAGCAGTTTTTCTAGCGGGGGGGCTGGAGATACGCAGTATTTT.

This clonotype was observed a few times. The V gene is TRBV4-1, the J gene TRBJ1-1, with D possibly TRBD1 on 6 matching bases. Trimming cost V 0 bases and J 5 bases, with 13 bases left between them. The CDR3 length is 15 residues. The germline gives CDR1 MGHRA, CDR2 YSYEKL. The CDR3 protein is CASSQEGGVGTEAFF. CDR3 in DNA: TGCGCCAGCAGCCAAGAAGGGGGAGTGGGTACTGAAGCTTTCTTT.

This clonotype has a handful of counts. The J gene is TRBJ1-1, the V gene TRBV20-1, with 8 positions matching TRBD1. The CDR3 is 11 residues long. Per germline, CDR1 DFQATT and CDR2 SNEGSKA (reference sequence). Trimming cost V 8 bases and J 4 bases; bases outside gene matches: 3. The CDR3 loop is CSPDRATEAFF. The DNA for the CDR3 is TGCAGTCCGGACAGGGCCACTGAAGCTTTCTTT.

The chain is built from TRBV20-1 and TRBJ1-2; D not resolved. The CDR3 loop spans 17 amino acids. In germline, CDR1 is DFQATT, CDR2 SNEGSKA (reference sequence). Trimming pared 6 bases from V and 3 bases from J, leaving 26 bases between. This CDR3 reads CSAPDMGRAVVDYGYTF. The CDR3 DNA reads TGCAGTGCCCCCGACATGGGAAGGGCGGTCGTTGACTATGGCTACACCTTC.

The chain combines TRBV12-3 or TRBV12-4 with TRBJ1-5, with 8 nucleotides matching TRBD1. J lost 9 bases, V lost 2 bases, and 6 bases had no gene match. The CDR3 is made up of 14 amino acids. CDR3 sequence: CASSLSGGAWPQHF. The DNA for the CDR3 is TGTGCCAGCAGTTTATCAGGGGGCGCATGGCCCCAGCATTTT.

This clonotype was seen only a few times. The chain joins TRBV15 to TRBJ1-2; D remains ambiguous. The CDR3 loop spans 16 amino acids. The germline V gene encodes CDR1 LNHNV and CDR2 YYDKDF (reference sequence). The V gene lost 0 bases and the J gene lost 6 bases, with 17 bases spanning the gap. CDR3 sequence reads: CATSRDRAAWVDGYTF. The CDR3 nucleotides are TGTGCCACCAGCAGAGATCGCGCGGCCTGGGTTGATGGCTACACCTTC.

This clonotype was counted between two and nine times. This chain joins TRBV27 and TRBJ1-2; 8 positions agree with TRBD1. From germline, CDR1 is MNHEY and CDR2 SMNVEV (reference sequence). This CDR3 comprises 16 residues. V trimming: 5 bases; J trimming: 4 bases; junction bases outside the gene matches: 12. This chain's CDR3 is CASSPDRGGFAYGYTF. CDR3 in DNA: TGTGCCAGCAGTCCCGACAGGGGAGGTTTTGCCTATGGCTACACCTTC.

This clonotype was observed a few times. The V gene is TRBV7-6, the J gene TRBJ1-3; unclear D gene. Germline V gene sequence: CDR1 SGHVS, CDR2 FNYEAQ. The CDR3 extends over 15 amino acids. V was shortened by 2 bases and J by 0 bases, with 8 bases between the two germline ends. CDR3 region: CASSLWPSSGNTIYF. DNA of the CDR3: TGTGCCAGCAGCTTATGGCCGAGCTCTGGAAACACCATATATTTT.

This clonotype was recorded many times. The chain joins TRBV20-1 to TRBJ1-5; 9 nucleotides align to TRBD1. In germline, CDR1 is DFQATT, CDR2 SNEGSKA (reference sequence). V shed 5 bases and J 3 bases; nucleotides not matched to a gene: 8. There are 15 residues in the CDR3. CDR3 amino acids: CSAEAGTGFNQPQHF. The CDR3 nucleotides are TGCAGTGCTGAGGCGGGGACAGGGTTCAATCAGCCCCAGCATTTT.

This clonotype occurred many times. This rearrangement joins TRBV12-3 or TRBV12-4 to TRBJ2-7, with TRBD1 as a possible D gene (5 bases). This CDR3 region has 12 residues. V dropped 1 base and J dropped 5 bases, with 6 bases sitting between them. The CDR3 nucleotides read TGTGCCAGCAGTTTAGGCAGGGACGAGCAGTACTTC. It encodes CASSLGRDEQYF.

The CDR3 region is CASSSHVASYNEQFF. DNA of the CDR3: TGTGCCAGCAGCTCGCACGTTGCATCCTACAATGAGCAGTTCTTC. V gene TRBV7-3 combines with J gene TRBJ2-1, with D uncertain. V shed 4 bases and J shed 1 base, with 11 bases lying between them. Germline CDR1 reads SGHTA; CDR2 reads FQGTGA. The CDR3 loop spans 15 amino acids.

This clonotype occurred a few times. As DNA, the CDR3 is TGTGCCATCAGTGAATTCGACAGTTTGGTTGAGACCCAGTACTTC. Translating it yields CAISEFDSLVETQYF. The gene calls are TRBV10-3 and TRBJ2-5, with D possibly TRBD1 on 5 matching bases. Trimming removed 3 bases at V and 5 bases at J, with 16 bases between. Germline V gene sequence: CDR1 ENHRY, CDR2 SYGVKD. The CDR3 has 15 amino acids.

The chain recombines TRBV12-3 or TRBV12-4 with TRBJ2-4; no reliable D call. This CDR3 is built from 13 residues. Trimming took off 11 bases at V and 6 bases at J, with 17 bases between the two ends. The CDR3 is CASRRARLNIQYF. As DNA, the CDR3 is TGTGCCTCCCGCCGGGCACGATTAAACATTCAGTACTTC.

J is TRBJ1-1 and V is TRBV5-5; D not certain. Germline CDR1 and CDR2: SGHKS and YYEKEE (reference sequence). Trimming pared 6 bases from V and 2 bases from J, leaving 17 bases between. CDR3 length equals 15 residues. The CDR3 DNA follows: TGTGCCAGCAACAAACTAATGGCACTCAACACTGAAGCTTTCTTT. This gives the protein CASNKLMALNTEAFF.

This rearrangement joins TRBV6-5 to TRBJ1-6; 10 bases are shared with TRBD1. Germline CDR1 MNHEY, CDR2 SVGAGI. The V and J ends lost 10 bases and 7 bases, in that order; junction bases with no gene match: 7. The CDR3 extends over 14 amino acids. Here the CDR3 DNA reads TGTGCCACCAGGTGGGGACAGGGGAATTCACCCCTCCACTTT. This codes for CATRWGQGNSPLHF.

The gene calls are TRBV6-4 and TRBJ2-3; D is possibly TRBD1 (6 bases). Trimming stripped 5 bases from V and 3 bases from J, with 24 bases between. Looked up from germline, CDR1 is MRHNA and CDR2 is SNTAGT. The CDR3 extends over 18 amino acids. CDR3 DNA sequence: TGTGCCAGCAGTACTGCATCCCGGACAGTAGCTGGGACAGATACGCAGTATTTT. Translating it yields CASSTASRTVAGTDTQYF.

In DNA form, the CDR3 reads TGTGCCAGCAGCTACCAAACCGACGGGAACACTGAAGCTTTCTTT. This translates into CASSYQTDGNTEAFF. The V gene is TRBV5-8, the J gene TRBJ1-1; D ambiguous. The CDR3 covers 15 residues. V was pared by 3 bases and J by 1 base, with 13 bases between. The germline V gene encodes CDR1 SGHTS and CDR2 YDEGEE.

This rearrangement joins TRBV13 to TRBJ2-1; the match to TRBD2 covers 13 bases. The CDR3 covers 16 residues. V lost 6 bases, J lost 9 bases, and 11 bases stayed unmatched. Germline assignment: CDR1 PRHDT and CDR2 FYEKMQ (reference sequence). The CDR3 is CASSHPGLAGLTEQFF. The CDR3 DNA reads TGTGCCAGCAGTCATCCGGGACTAGCGGGACTTACTGAGCAGTTCTTC.

This clonotype was seen a few times. The rearrangement links TRBV9 to TRBJ1-2; D not certain. Trimming pared 0 bases from V and 8 bases from J, leaving 11 bases between. The CDR3 is 13 residues long. The germline V gene has CDR1 SGDLS and CDR2 YYNGEE. This CDR3 reads CASSVVDSIGYTF. CDR3 DNA: TGTGCCAGCAGCGTAGTGGATTCTATCGGCTACACCTTC.

V and J are TRBV12-5 and TRBJ1-6; no clear D gene. The CDR3 totals 19 residues. V gave up 1 base and J gave up 0 bases, with 16 bases separating them. From germline, CDR1 is LGHNT and CDR2 FRNRAP. CDR3: CASGLDPKDLGSYNSPLHF. In DNA form, the CDR3 reads TGTGCTAGTGGTTTGGACCCAAAGGATTTGGGCTCCTATAATTCACCCCTCCACTTT.

The chain couples TRBV9 to TRBJ1-6, with TRBD1 as a possible D gene (5 bases). V was trimmed by 3 bases and J by 7 bases, leaving 17 bases between them. Germline values: CDR1 SGDLS, CDR2 YYNGEE. The length of the CDR3 is 16 residues. This chain's CDR3 is CASSAHSTDTNSPLHF. The CDR3 DNA follows: TGTGCCAGCAGCGCACATTCGACAGACACCAATTCACCCCTCCACTTT.

The CDR3 coding sequence is TGTGCCAGCAGTTTTGGGGACAGCTCAGGCGAGCAGTACTTC. Translating it yields CASSFGDSSGEQYF. V usage is TRBV27 and J usage is TRBJ2-7; 7 positions agree with TRBD1. This CDR3 has 14 amino acids. Trimming at V came to 3 bases and at J to 6 bases, leaving 8 bases not matched to a gene. Germline-derived CDR1 and CDR2 are MNHEY and SMNVEV (reference sequence).

In this sample, this clonotype turned up many times. The rearrangement links TRBV6-5 to TRBJ1-5; D is possibly TRBD1 (6 bases). CDR1 and CDR2 (germline): MNHEY, SVGAGI. The CDR3 has 13 residues. Trimming took 6 bases from V and 4 from J, leaving 10 bases between them. In nucleotides, the CDR3 is TGTGCCAGCAGGAGGACAGAGAATCAGCCCCAGCATTTT. Its protein product is CASRRTENQPQHF.

The chain carries TRBV27 and TRBJ2-3; D is possibly TRBD1 or TRBD2 (5 bases each). V shed 3 bases and J shed 0 bases, with 7 bases lying between them. The CDR3 is 14 residues long. Per germline, CDR1 MNHEY and CDR2 SMNVEV (reference sequence). The CDR3 nucleotides are TGTGCCAGCAGTTTTGGGACCAGCACAGATACGCAGTATTTT. This translates into CASSFGTSTDTQYF.

The chain combines TRBV7-6 with TRBJ1-2; 8 bases match TRBD1. With 6 bases clipped from V and 6 bases from J, the junction kept 6 bases outside the gene matches. CDR3 length: 13 residues. CDR1 and CDR2 (germline): SGHVS, FNYEAQ. CDR3 DNA sequence: TGTGCCAGCAGTTGGGACAGGAGGAATGGCTACACCTTC. This translates into CASSWDRRNGYTF. Using reference TRBV7-6 and TRBJ1-2 for the parts outside the CDR3, the full variable domain is GAGVSQSPRYKVTKRGQDVALRCDPISGHVSLYWYRQALGQGPEFLTYFNYEAQQDKSGLPNDRFSAERPEGSISTLTIQRTEQRDSAMYRCASSWDRRNGYTFGSGTRLTVV.

In DNA, the CDR3 is TGTGCCAGCAGCAATCGGGGGGGCACAGATACGCAGTATTTT. Its translation: CASSNRGGTDTQYF. The chain links TRBV3-1 to TRBJ2-3; TRBD2 agrees at 7 bases. The trim removed 5 bases at V and 1 base at J, leaving 3 bases unmatched. The CDR3 spans 14 residues. The germline V gene has CDR1 LGHDT and CDR2 YNNKEL (reference sequence).